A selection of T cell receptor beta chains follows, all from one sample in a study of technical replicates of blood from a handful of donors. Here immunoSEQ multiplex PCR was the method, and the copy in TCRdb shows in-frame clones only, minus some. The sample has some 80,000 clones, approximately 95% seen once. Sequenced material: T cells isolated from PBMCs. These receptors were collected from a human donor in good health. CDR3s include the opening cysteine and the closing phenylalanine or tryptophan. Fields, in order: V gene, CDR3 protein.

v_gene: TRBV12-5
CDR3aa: CASAPPGRAGEEQYF

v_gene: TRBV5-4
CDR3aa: CASSLAGAGNTIYF

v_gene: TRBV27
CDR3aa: CASSPRGREQYF

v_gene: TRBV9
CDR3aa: CASSVGDRLYEQYF

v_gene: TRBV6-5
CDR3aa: CASSYPGQGSYGYTF

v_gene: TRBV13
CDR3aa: CASSSPLRREAFF

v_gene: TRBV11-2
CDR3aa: CASSLGQGSHGELFF

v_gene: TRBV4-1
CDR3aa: CASSLLGLAGGGQNTGELFF

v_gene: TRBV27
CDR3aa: CASRKGQGGGYTF

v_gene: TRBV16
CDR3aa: CASSQIQGFYEQYF

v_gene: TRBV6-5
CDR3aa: CASRSGTGNTEAFF

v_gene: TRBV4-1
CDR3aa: CASSQDQAGITDTQYF

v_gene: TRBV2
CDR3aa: CASSEVVNEKLFF

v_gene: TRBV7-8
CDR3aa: CASTHSRTNSYEQYF

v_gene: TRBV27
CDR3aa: CASSLSKTTDTQYF

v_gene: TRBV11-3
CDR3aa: CASSSPGGNTEAFF

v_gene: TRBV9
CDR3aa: CASSVGTGRTEAFF

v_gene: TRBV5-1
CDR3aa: CASSARQGRSGSETQYF

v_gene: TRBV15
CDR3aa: CATSRSRDREAFF

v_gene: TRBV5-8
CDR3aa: CASSLATGGTDTQYF

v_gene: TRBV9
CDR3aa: CASSVGGGSETQYF

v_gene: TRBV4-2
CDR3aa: CASSQETSGSYEQYF

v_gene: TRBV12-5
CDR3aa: CASGWSGDREAFF

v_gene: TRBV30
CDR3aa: CAWGTGSYTEAFF

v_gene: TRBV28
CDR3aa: CASSPLYNQPQHF

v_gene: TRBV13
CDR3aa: CASSSRSRGPEGIQYF

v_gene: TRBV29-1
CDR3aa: CSVEVQSTDTQYF

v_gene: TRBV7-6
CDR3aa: CASSPRDMVSSYEQYF

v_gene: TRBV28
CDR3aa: CASSFARVTDTQYF

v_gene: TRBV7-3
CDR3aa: CASSQSSVGTEAFF

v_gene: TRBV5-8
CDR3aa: CASSLVPGRDSGYGYTF

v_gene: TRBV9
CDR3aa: CASSVEGVSTEAFF

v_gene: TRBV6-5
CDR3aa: CASSYSGQGANTIYF

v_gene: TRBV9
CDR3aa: CASSTGTSAYNEQFF

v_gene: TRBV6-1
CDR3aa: CASSPGLAGYGELFF

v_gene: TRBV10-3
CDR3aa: CAISESGLETGLTEAFF

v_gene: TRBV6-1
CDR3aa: CASSFRQGRTEAFF

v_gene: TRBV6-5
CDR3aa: CASSYGTGVREQYF

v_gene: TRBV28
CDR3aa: CASSRQLPPQMAQYF

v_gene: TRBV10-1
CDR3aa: CASSEGGVGSSYEQYF

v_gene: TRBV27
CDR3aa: CASSVQVSGANVLTF

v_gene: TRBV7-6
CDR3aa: CASSLMTNTEAFF

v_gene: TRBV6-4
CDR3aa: CASSEQGIRNTEAFF

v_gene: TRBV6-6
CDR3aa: CASRAGTGSSYEQYF

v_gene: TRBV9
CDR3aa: CASSVETRAGGYGYTF

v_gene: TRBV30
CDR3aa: CAWSWLRLARGTDTQYF

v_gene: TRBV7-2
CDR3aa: CASSLAFTGALGYGYTF

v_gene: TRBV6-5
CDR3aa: CASSYLDRVGDEQYF

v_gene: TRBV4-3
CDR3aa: CASSQVLAGRGTDTQYF

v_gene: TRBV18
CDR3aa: CASSPGQDTYEQYF

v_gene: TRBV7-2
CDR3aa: CASSFGTSGKETQYF

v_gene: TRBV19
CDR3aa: CASSSGTGNQPQHF